This T cell receptor beta chain was documented in a study of T-cell memory formation after mild COVID-19. Points from the study as a whole: Clones that shrank (day 15 to 85) were balanced CD4/CD8, whereas later expanders leaned CD4+. Still unconfirmed is whether the second-wave clones peaking on day 37 recognized SARS-CoV-2. Certain responding clones were present in pre-infection memory, suggesting participation of cross-reactive memory.

Trimming removed 8 bases at V and 9 bases at J, with 14 bases between. The CDR3 totals 12 residues. Looked up from germline, CDR1 is SGHTA and CDR2 is FQGNSA. Via MiXCR, TCRdb re-called the 5' RACE reads, giving one row per CDR3 protein. The table has around 200,000 distinct CDR3 sequences, less than 20% seen once. Points on this clonotype: Its target is not known.

Sample: PBMCs or a T cell subset sorted from them (not recorded which). The V gene is TRBV7-2, the J gene TRBJ2-4; D ambiguous. The receptor's source is a man in his late teens or twenties who had mild COVID-19 (a few samples of this study predate the infection). Cell type and time point are not known. Here the CDR3 DNA reads TGTGCCAGCCGGGTCCGAATGGGCATTCAGTACTTC. Its protein product is CASRVRMGIQYF. Full variable domain (remainder filled in from reference TRBV7-2 and TRBJ2-4): GAGVSQSPSNKVTEKGKDVELRCDPISGHTALYWYRQSLGQGLEFLIYFQGNSAPDKSGLPSDRFSAERTGGSVSTLTIQRTQQEDSAVYLCASRVRMGIQYFGAGTRLSVL.